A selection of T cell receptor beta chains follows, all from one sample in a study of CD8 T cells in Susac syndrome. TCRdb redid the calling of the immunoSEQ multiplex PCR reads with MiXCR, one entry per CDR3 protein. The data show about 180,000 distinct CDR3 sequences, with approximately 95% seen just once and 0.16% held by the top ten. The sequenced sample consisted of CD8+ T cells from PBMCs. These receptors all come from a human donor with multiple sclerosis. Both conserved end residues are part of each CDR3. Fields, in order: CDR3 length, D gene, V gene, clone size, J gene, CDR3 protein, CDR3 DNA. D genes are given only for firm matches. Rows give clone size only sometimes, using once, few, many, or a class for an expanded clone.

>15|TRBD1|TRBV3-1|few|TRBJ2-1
CASNTGTGGLDEQFF
TGTGCCAGCAACACCGGGACAGGGGGTTTGGATGAGCAGTTCTTC
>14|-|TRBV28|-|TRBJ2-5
CASRDGLYQETQYF
TGTGCCAGCCGGGACGGGTTGTACCAAGAGACCCAGTACTTC
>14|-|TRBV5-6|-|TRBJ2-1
CASSPGRAWNEQFF
TGTGCCAGCAGCCCTGGACGGGCCTGGAATGAGCAGTTCTTC
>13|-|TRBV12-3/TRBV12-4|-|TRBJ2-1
CASSLSRNNEQFF
TGTGCCAGCAGTTTAAGCCGGAACAATGAGCAGTTCTTC
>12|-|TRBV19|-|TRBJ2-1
CASSMSAYEQFF
TGTGCCAGTAGTATGAGCGCCTATGAGCAGTTCTTC
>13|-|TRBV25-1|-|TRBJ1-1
CASSSGDLREAFF
TGTGCCAGCAGTTCGGGTGACCTGCGTGAAGCTTTCTTT
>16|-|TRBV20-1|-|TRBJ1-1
CSARDRAGGTNTEAFF
TGCAGTGCTAGAGATCGGGCCGGCGGTACTAACACTGAAGCTTTCTTT
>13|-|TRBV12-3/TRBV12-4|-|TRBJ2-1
CASIRSQGNEQFF
TGTGCCAGCATTAGGTCACAGGGAAATGAGCAGTTCTTC
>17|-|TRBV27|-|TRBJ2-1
CASSLDLAQRRYNEQFF
TGTGCCAGCAGTCTAGACTTAGCGCAACGCCGGTACAATGAGCAGTTCTTC
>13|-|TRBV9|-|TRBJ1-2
CASSGLVYDGYTF
TGTGCCAGCAGCGGACTGGTGTATGATGGCTACACCTTC
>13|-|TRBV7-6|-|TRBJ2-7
CASSLLEGSEQYF
TGTGCCAGCAGCTTACTGGAGGGGTCCGAGCAGTACTTC
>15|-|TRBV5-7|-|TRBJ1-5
CASSYSREENQPQHF
TGTGCCAGCAGCTATTCGAGGGAGGAGAATCAGCCCCAGCATTTT
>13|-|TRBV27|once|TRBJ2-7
CASAWSENHEQYF
TGTGCCAGCGCGTGGTCCGAGAACCACGAGCAGTACTTC
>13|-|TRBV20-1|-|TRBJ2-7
CSARTRTALEQYF
TGCAGTGCTCGCACCCGGACAGCCCTCGAGCAGTACTTC
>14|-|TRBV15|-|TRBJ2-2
CATSSKGDTGELFF
TGTGCCACCAGCAGCAAGGGGGACACCGGGGAGCTGTTTTTT
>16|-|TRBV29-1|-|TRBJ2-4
CSVEEGGFLPDHIQYF
TGCAGCGTTGAAGAGGGGGGCTTTCTGCCAGACCATATTCAGTACTTC
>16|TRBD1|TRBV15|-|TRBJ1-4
CATSSDSGGTNEKLFF
TGTGCCACCAGTAGCGATTCAGGGGGAACTAATGAAAAACTGTTTTTT
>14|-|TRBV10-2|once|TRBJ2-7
CASSEDSSSYEQYF
TGCGCCAGCAGTGAGGACAGCAGCTCCTACGAGCAGTACTTC
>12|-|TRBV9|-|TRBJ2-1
CASSSAAGEQFF
TGTGCCAGCAGCTCGGCGGCGGGTGAGCAGTTCTTC
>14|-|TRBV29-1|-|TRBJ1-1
CSGLMSPMNTEAFF
TGCAGCGGCCTGATGTCCCCTATGAACACTGAAGCTTTCTTT
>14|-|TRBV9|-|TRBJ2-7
CASSVVPGNYEQYF
TGTGCCAGCAGCGTCGTACCTGGAAACTACGAGCAGTACTTC
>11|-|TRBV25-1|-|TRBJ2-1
CASSKWDEQFF
TGTGCCAGCAGTAAGTGGGATGAGCAGTTCTTC
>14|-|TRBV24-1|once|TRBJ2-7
CATRKPGTFYEQYF
TGTGCCACCAGGAAACCCGGGACCTTCTACGAGCAGTACTTC
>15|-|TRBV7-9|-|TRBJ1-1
CASSLDEAGNTEAFF
TGTGCCAGCAGCTTAGACGAGGCGGGGAACACTGAAGCTTTCTTT
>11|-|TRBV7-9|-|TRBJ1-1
CASSSDGEAFF
TGTGCCAGCAGTTCGGACGGGGAAGCTTTCTTT
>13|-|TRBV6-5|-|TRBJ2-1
CASSYLGANEQFF
TGTGCCAGCAGTTACTTGGGGGCCAATGAGCAGTTCTTC
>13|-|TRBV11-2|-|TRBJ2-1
CASSLAGRREQFF
TGTGCCAGCAGCTTAGCAGGCCGCCGGGAGCAGTTCTTC
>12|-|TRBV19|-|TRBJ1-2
CASTEVGGGYTF
TGTGCCAGTACGGAGGTCGGGGGTGGCTACACCTTC
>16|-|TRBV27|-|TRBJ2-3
CASRGPTSLTMGTQYF
TGTGCCAGCAGGGGGCCCACATCCCTGACGATGGGTACGCAGTATTTT
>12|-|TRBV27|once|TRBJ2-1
CASSYNDNEQFF
TGTGCCAGCAGTTACAACGACAATGAGCAGTTCTTC
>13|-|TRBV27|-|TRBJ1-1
CASSPFPGTEAFF
TGTGCCAGCAGTCCCTTTCCGGGGACTGAAGCTTTCTTT
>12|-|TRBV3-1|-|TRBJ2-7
CASSQPRDEQYF
TGTGCCAGCAGCCAACCCAGGGACGAGCAGTACTTC
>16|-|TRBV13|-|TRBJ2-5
CASSSRQDAIQETQYF
TGTGCCAGCAGCTCACGACAGGACGCAATTCAAGAGACCCAGTACTTC
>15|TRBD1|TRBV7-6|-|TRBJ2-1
CASSLRDRGYNEQFF
TGTGCCAGCAGCTTAAGGGACAGGGGTTACAATGAGCAGTTCTTC
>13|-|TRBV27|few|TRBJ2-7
CASSLSLGYEQYF
TGTGCCAGCAGTTTAAGCTTGGGCTACGAGCAGTACTTC
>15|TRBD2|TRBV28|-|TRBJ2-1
CASSALLAEADEQFF
TGTGCCAGCAGTGCCTTACTAGCGGAGGCGGATGAGCAGTTCTTC
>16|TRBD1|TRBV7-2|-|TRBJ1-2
CASSLTGTGGIKGYTF
TGTGCCAGCAGCTTAACCGGGACAGGGGGCATCAAAGGCTACACCTTC
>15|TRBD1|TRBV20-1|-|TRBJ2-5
CSARGKTTGMETQYF
TGCAGTGCCAGAGGAAAAACGACAGGGATGGAGACCCAGTACTTC
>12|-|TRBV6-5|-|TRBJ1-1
CATRLGNTEAFF
TGTGCCACCCGGCTAGGGAACACTGAAGCTTTCTTT